This TCR beta chain was observed in a study of PD-1 blockade in classical Hodgkin lymphoma. The overall study: Every 2 weeks, patients had 3 mg/kg nivolumab intravenously. Points from the study as a whole: There was a significant rise in CD4+ TCR diversity by C4D1, with no such rise for CD8+. Nivolumab starters within 1 year of ASCT were excluded.

Assay used: immunoSEQ multiplex PCR; TCRdb lists only in-frame clones, some missing. Found here are roughly 49,000 clones, around 90% of them singletons; the top ten hold roughly 14%. Time point defined: cycle 4 day 1 (C4D1), after less than 7 weeks of nivolumab. All the patients suffered relapse after autologous stem cell transplantation, and brentuximab vedotin exposure differed. Complete response, partial response or progressive disease made up the best responses. V gave up 5 bases and J gave up 11 bases; unmatched junction bases: 9. This CDR3 region has 13 residues. CDR1 is SGHAT, CDR2 FQNNGV, per germline. A note on this clone: Its antigen is currently unknown.

The material sequenced was peripheral blood mononuclear cells (PBMCs), taken before the fourth cycle of nivolumab. This TCR derives from a human donor with classical Hodgkin lymphoma. The genes are TRBV11-2 and TRBJ1-1, with 9 bases matching TRBD1. The DNA for the CDR3 is TGTGCCAGCAGCCCCGGACAGGGGATGTTGGCTTTCTTT. This encodes CASSPGQGMLAFF.